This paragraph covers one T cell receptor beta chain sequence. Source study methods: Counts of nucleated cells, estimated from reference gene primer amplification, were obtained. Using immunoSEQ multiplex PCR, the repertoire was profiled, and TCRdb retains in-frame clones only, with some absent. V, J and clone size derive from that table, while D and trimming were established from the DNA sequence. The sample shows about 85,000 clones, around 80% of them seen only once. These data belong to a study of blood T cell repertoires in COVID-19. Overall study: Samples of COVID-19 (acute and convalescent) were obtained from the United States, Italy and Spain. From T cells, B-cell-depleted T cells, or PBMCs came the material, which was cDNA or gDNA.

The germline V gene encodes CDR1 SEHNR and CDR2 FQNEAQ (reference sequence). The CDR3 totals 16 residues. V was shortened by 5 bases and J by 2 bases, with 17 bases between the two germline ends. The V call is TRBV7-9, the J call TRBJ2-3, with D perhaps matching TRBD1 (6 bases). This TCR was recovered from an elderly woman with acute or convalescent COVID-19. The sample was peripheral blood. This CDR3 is CASSPPGGALTDTQYF. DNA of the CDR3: TGTGCCAGCAGCCCCCCTGGGGGCGCCCTCACAGATACGCAGTATTTT.